Listed here are 14 T cell receptor beta chains from one sample, sequenced in a study of radiation and T cells in renal cell carcinoma. Time point defined: baseline pretreatment blood. Documented treatment: 15 Gy SBRT to primary tumor, nephrectomy 4 weeks later. Data came from immunoSEQ multiplex PCR; TCRdb stores just in-frame clones and leaves some out. The sample lists more than 95,000 clones, about four fifths occurring once. The source was blood, collected from a patient whose treatment included radiotherapy and nephrectomy. The receptors here all came from a woman in her fifties or sixties with renal cell carcinoma.

The J gene is TRBJ2-1, the V gene TRBV7-3; TRBD2 aligns across 11 bases. With 2 bases clipped from V and 4 bases from J, the junction kept 7 bases outside the gene matches. Per germline, CDR1 SGHTA and CDR2 FQGTGA. The CDR3 runs 17 residues. The CDR3 protein is CASSLAFGTSGYNEQFF. CDR3 nucleotide sequence: TGTGCCAGCAGCTTAGCGTTCGGGACTAGCGGTTACAATGAGCAGTTCTTC.

This clone was picked up a small number of times. The chain is built from TRBV10-1 and TRBJ1-1, with D uncertain. Germline V gene data show CDR1 as WNHNN and CDR2 as SYGVQD (reference sequence). V lost 4 bases and J lost 1, with 7 bases in between. The CDR3 length is 13 residues. This chain's CDR3 is CASSVLTNTEAFF. The CDR3 DNA reads TGCGCCAGCAGTGTTTTGACGAACACTGAAGCTTTCTTT.

J is TRBJ2-2 and V is TRBV6-6; no clear D. V was shortened by 7 bases and J by 1 base, with 13 bases between the two germline ends. In germline, CDR1 is MNHNY, CDR2 SVGAGI (reference sequence). The CDR3 has 15 amino acids. The CDR3 loop is CASTLTRLNTGELFF. CDR3 DNA sequence: TGTGCCAGCACCCTGACCCGCTTGAACACCGGGGAGCTGTTTTTT.

V gene TRBV6-1 combines with J gene TRBJ1-5; D remains unclear. This CDR3 has 15 residues. Germline values: CDR1 MNHNS, CDR2 SASEGT. The V gene lost 6 bases and the J gene lost 0 bases, with 12 bases spanning the gap. The CDR3 here is CASSNTRNSNQPQHF. CDR3 nucleotides: TGTGCCAGCAGCAATACTAGGAATAGCAATCAGCCCCAGCATTTT.

The chain links TRBV2 to TRBJ1-6; D may be TRBD1 (6 bases). Trimming removed 7 bases at V and 1 base at J, with 11 bases between. Germline V gives CDR1 SNHLY, CDR2 FYNNEI. The CDR3 is made up of 15 amino acids. The DNA for the CDR3 is TGTGCCAGCACCCGACAGGAGTCCTATAATTCACCCCTCCACTTT. Translated: CASTRQESYNSPLHF.

This chain connects TRBV4-1 to TRBJ2-5, with 7 bases matching TRBD2. The J call could be wrong; TRBJ2-7 is a better fit for the DNA end. This CDR3 region has 16 residues. The germline V gene has CDR1 MGHRA and CDR2 YSYEKL. For the CDR3, the DNA is TGCGCCAGCAGCCAAGGGACCAGCGGGATAATCTACGAGCAGTACTTC. Translating gives CASSQGTSGIIYEQYF.

The rearrangement joins TRBV7-9 to TRBJ2-2, with D possibly being TRBD2 (5 bases). CDR3 size: 12 residues. The V end was cut by 5 bases, the J end by 7 bases, with 8 bases between. Germline V gives CDR1 SEHNR, CDR2 FQNEAQ (reference sequence). This CDR3 is CASSPGFGELFF. In DNA form, the CDR3 reads TGTGCCAGCAGCCCGGGGTTCGGGGAGCTGTTTTTT.

The CDR3 reads CASSLRLAGGVSTDTQYF. CDR3 DNA sequence: TGTGCCAGCAGCTTACGACTAGCGGGGGGGGTGAGCACAGATACGCAGTATTTT. The V gene is TRBV11-3, the J gene TRBJ2-3; 14 bases are shared with TRBD2. Germline values: CDR1 SGHNT, CDR2 YENEEA. Unmatched junction bases numbered 4, after V lost 2 bases and J lost 0 bases. The CDR3 totals 18 residues.

This chain connects TRBV4-1 to TRBJ2-1, with 13 positions matching TRBD2. The CDR3 consists of 20 residues. The ends lost 3 bases at V and 5 bases at J; junction bases unmatched: 16. Germline CDR1 and CDR2: MGHRA and YSYEKL. In DNA, the CDR3 is TGCGCCAGCAGCCATGATCTGACTCGGACTAGCGGGGGATTAAACAATGAGCAGTTCTTC. Protein product: CASSHDLTRTSGGLNNEQFF.

The V and J genes are TRBV6-5 and TRBJ2-7, with D maybe TRBD1 (6 bases). V dropped 6 bases and J dropped 3 bases, with 15 bases sitting between them. CDR3 size: 14 residues. Germline CDR1 MNHEY, CDR2 SVGAGI. CDR3 bases: TGTGCCAGCAGCCTTTATGGACAGCTCTACGAGCAGTACTTC. The encoded protein is CASSLYGQLYEQYF.

The J gene is TRBJ2-3, the V gene TRBV9; TRBD2 might be the D (6 bases). The germline V gene encodes CDR1 SGDLS and CDR2 YYNGEE. With 4 bases removed from V and 2 bases from J, the gap between germline ends came to 17 bases. The CDR3 extends over 16 amino acids. This CDR3 reads CASSSGRSGPTDTQYF. Here the CDR3 DNA reads TGTGCCAGCAGCTCAGGGAGGTCCGGGCCCACAGATACGCAGTATTTT.

A word on this clone: A read error may account for a junction end that differs from germline. J is TRBJ2-1 and V is TRBV7-7; D unresolved. Germline V lookup: CDR1 SSHAT, CDR2 FNYEAQ (reference sequence). The CDR3 has 16 residues. CDR3 nucleotide sequence: TGTGCTAGCAGCTTAGGTGCCTACTCCCCCTACAATGAGCAGTTCTTC. Translating gives CASSLGAYSPYNEQFF.

V usage is TRBV2 and J usage is TRBJ1-2; maybe TRBD1 (6 bases). V lost 4 bases to trimming and J lost 0 bases, with 6 bases between them. The CDR3 consists of 13 residues. Germline V CDR1 and CDR2: SNHLY, FYNNEI. The CDR3 coding sequence is TGTGCCAGCAGTGGGACAGCTAACTATGGCTACACCTTC. Translation gives CASSGTANYGYTF. Full variable domain (missing parts from reference TRBV2 and TRBJ1-2): EPEVTQTPSHQVTQMGQEVILRCVPISNHLYFYWYRQILGQKVEFLVSFYNNEISEKSEIFDDQFSVERPDGSNFTLKIRSTKLEDSAMYFCASSGTANYGYTFGSGTRLTVV.

The gene calls are TRBV7-2 and TRBJ1-2; 9 nucleotides align to TRBD1. J lost 8 bases, V lost 1 base, and 2 bases had no gene match. The CDR3 is made up of 13 amino acids. Germline CDR1 and CDR2: SGHTA and FQGNSA. This CDR3 is CASSLGQGEGYTF. The CDR3, as DNA: TGTGCCAGCAGCTTAGGACAGGGGGAAGGCTACACCTTC.